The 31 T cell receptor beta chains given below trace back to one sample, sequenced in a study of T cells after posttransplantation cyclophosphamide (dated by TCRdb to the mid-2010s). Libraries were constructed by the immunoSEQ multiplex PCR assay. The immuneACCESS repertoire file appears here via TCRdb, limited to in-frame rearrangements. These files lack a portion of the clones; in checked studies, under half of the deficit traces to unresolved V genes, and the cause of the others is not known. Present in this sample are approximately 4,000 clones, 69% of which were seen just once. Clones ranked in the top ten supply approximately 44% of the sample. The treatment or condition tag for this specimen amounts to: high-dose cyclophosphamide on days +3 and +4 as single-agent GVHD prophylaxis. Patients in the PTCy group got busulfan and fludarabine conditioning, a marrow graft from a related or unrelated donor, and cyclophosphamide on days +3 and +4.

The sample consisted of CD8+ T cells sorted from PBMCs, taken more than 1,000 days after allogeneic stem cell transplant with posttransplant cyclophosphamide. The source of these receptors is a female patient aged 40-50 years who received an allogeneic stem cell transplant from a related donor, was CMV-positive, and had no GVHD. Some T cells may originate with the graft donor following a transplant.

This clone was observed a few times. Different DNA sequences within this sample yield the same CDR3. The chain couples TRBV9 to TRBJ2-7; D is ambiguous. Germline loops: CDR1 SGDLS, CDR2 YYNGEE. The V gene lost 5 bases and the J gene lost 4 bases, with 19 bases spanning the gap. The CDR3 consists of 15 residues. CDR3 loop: CASSFRQKTAYEQYF. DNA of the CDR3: TGTGCCAGCAGTTTCAGGCAGAAGACGGCATACGAGCAGTACTTC.

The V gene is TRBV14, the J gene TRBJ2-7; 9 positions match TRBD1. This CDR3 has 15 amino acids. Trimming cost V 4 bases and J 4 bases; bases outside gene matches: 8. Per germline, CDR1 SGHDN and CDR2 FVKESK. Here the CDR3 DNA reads TGTGCCAGCAGCCCATTTGGGACAGGGTTGTACGAGCAGTACTTC. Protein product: CASSPFGTGLYEQYF.

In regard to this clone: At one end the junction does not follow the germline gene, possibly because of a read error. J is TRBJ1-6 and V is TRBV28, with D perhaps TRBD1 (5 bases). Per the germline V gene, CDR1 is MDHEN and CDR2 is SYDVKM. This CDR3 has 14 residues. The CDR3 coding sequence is TGTGCCAGCAGTTTTCAGGGCGGGAATTCCCCCCTCCACTTT. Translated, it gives CASSFQGGNSPLHF.

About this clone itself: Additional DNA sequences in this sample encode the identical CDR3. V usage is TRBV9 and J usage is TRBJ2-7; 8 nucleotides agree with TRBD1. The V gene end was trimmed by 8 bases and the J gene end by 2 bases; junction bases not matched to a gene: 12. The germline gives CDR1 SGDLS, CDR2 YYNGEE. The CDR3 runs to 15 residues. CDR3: CASIIRQGTAYEQYF. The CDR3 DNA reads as TGTGCCAGTATCATCAGACAGGGGACGGCCTACGAGCAGTACTTC.

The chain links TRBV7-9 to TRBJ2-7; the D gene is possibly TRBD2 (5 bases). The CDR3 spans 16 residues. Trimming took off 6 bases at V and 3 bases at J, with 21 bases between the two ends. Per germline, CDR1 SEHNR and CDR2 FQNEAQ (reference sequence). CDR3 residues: CASSEAHTGINYEQYF. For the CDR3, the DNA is TGTGCCAGCAGTGAAGCGCACACGGGGATAAACTACGAGCAGTACTTC.

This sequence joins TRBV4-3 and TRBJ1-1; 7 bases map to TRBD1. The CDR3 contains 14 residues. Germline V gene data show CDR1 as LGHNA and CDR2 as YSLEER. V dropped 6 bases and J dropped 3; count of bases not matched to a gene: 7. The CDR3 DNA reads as TGCGCCAGCAGTTACGCGACAGGGCACACTGAAGCTTTCTTT. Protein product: CASSYATGHTEAFF.

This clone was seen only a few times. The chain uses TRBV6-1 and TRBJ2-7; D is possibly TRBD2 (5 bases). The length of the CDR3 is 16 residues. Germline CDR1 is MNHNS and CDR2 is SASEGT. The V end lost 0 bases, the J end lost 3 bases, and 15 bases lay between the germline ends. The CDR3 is CASSEAHTGINYEQYF. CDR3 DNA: TGTGCCAGCAGTGAAGCGCACACGGGGATAAACTACGAGCAGTACTTC.

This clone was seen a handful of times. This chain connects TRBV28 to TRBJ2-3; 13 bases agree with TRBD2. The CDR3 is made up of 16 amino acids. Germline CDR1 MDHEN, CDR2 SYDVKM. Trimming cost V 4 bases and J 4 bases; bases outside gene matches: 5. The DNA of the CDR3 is TGTGCCAGCAGTTCGTGGACTAGCGGGGGTGCAGATACGCAGTATTTT. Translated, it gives CASSSWTSGGADTQYF.

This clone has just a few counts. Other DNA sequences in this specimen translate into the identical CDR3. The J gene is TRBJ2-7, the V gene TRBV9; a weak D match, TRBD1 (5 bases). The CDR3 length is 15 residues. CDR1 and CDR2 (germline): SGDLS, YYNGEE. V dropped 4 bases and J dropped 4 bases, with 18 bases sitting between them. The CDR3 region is CASSFKQETAYEQYF. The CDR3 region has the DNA TGTGCCAGCAGCTTCAAACAGGAGACGGCATACGAGCAGTACTTC.

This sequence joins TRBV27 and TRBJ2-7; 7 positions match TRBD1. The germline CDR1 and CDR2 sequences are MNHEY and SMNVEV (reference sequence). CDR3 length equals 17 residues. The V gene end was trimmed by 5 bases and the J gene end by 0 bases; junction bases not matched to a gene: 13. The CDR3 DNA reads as TGTGCCAGCAGTCCATCCCACGGGGACAGACTCTCCTACGAGCAGTACTTC. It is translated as CASSPSHGDRLSYEQYF.

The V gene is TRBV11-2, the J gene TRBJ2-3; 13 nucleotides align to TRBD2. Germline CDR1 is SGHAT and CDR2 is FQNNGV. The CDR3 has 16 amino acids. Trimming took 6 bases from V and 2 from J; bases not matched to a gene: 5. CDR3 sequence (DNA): TGTGCCAGCAGATACGGACTAGCGGGGGCCACAGATACGCAGTATTTT. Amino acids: CASRYGLAGATDTQYF.

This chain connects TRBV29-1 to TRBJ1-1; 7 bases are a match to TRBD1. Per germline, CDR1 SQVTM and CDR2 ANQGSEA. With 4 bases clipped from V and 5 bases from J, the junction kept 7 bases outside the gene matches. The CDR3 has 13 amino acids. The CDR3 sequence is CSVVRQGRTEAFF. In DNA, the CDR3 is TGCAGCGTTGTAAGACAGGGTAGGACTGAAGCTTTCTTT.

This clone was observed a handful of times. The CDR3 region has the DNA TGTGCCAGCACGAGACAGGGCGACAATGAGCAGTTCTTC. Amino acid sequence: CASTRQGDNEQFF. The J gene is TRBJ2-1, the V gene TRBV7-9, with 7 bases aligning to TRBD1. J gave up 5 bases and V 7 bases, and 5 bases lay outside the gene matches. Germline V lookup: CDR1 SEHNR, CDR2 FQNEAQ (reference sequence). The CDR3 runs to 13 residues.

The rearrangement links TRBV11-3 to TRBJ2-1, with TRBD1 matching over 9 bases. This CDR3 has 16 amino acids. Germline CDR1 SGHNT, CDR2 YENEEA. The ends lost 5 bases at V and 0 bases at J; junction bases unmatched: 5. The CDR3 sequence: CASSPGQGYSYNEQFF. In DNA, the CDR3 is TGTGCCAGCAGCCCTGGACAGGGGTACTCCTACAATGAGCAGTTCTTC.

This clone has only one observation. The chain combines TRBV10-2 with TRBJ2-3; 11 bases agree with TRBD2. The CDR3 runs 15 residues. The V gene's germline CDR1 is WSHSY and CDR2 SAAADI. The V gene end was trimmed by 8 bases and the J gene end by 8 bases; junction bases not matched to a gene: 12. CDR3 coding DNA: TGCGCCAGCTCTACTAGCGGGGGTGCGGGGGGTACGCAGTATTTT. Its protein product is CASSTSGGAGGTQYF.

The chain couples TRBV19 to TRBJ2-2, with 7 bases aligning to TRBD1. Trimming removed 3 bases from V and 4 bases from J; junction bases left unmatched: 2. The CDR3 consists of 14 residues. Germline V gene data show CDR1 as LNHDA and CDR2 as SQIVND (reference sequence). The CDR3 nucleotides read TGTGCCAGTAGTATGCCAGGGGGCACCGGGGAGCTGTTTTTT. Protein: CASSMPGGTGELFF.

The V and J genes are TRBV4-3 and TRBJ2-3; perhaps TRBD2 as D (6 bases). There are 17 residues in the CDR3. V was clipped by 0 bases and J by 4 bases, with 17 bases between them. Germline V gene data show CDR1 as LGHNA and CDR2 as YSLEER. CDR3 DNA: TGCGCCAGCAGCCAAGAAGCGCGAGCGGGTGTTCCAGATACGCAGTATTTT. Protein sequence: CASSQEARAGVPDTQYF.

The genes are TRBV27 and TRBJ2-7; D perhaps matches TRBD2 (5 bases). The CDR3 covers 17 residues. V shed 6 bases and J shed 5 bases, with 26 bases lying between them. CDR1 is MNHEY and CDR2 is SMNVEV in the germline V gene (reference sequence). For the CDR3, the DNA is TGTGCCAGCAGATTCAGTGCGCCGGGGAATCCTTTCGACGAGCAGTACTTC. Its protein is CASRFSAPGNPFDEQYF.

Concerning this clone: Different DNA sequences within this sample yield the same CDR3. The CDR3 sequence: CAFFFKQGTAYEQYF. In DNA, the CDR3 is TGTGCCTTTTTTTTCAAGCAGGGGACGGCCTACGAGCAGTACTTC. The chain has TRBV9 and TRBJ2-7, with D possibly matching TRBD1 (6 bases). The ends were cut back, 10 bases at V and 2 bases at J, with 22 bases in the middle. CDR3 length: 15 residues. Germline CDR1 and CDR2: SGDLS and YYNGEE.

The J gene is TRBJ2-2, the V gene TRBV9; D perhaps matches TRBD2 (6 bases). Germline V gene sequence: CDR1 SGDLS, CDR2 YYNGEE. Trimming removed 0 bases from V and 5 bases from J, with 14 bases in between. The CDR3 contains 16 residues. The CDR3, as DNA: TGTGCCAGCAGCGTAGAAGCCCAGGGAGGAACCGGGGAGCTGTTTTTT. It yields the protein CASSVEAQGGTGELFF.

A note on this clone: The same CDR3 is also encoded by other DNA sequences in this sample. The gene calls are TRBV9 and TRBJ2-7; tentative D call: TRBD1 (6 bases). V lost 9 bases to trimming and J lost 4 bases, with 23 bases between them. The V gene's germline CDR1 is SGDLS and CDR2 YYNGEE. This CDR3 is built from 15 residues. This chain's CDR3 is CAIIFKQGTAYEQYF. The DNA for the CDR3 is TGTGCCATTATTTTCAAGCAGGGGACGGCATACGAGCAGTACTTC.

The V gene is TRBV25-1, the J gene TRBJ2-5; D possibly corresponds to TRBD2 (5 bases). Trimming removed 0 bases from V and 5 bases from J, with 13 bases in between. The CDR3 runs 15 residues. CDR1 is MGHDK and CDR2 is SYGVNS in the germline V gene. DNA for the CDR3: TGTGCCAGCAGTGAATATGTAGCGCCCGGGGAGACCCAGTACTTC. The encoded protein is CASSEYVAPGETQYF.

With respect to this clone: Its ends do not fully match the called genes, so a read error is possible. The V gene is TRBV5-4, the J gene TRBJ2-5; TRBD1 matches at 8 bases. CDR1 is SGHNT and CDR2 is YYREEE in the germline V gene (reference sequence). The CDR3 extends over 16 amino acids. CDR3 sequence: CVSSWASGQAQETQYF. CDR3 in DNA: TGTGTCAGCAGCTGGGCGTCGGGACAGGCCCAAGAGACCCAGTACTTC.

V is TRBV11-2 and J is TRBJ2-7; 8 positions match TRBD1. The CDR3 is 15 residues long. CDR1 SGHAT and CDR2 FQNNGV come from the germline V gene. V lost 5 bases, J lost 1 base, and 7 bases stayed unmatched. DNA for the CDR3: TGTGCCAGCAGCCCCGGACAGGGCTTATCCTACGAGCAGTACTTC. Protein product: CASSPGQGLSYEQYF.

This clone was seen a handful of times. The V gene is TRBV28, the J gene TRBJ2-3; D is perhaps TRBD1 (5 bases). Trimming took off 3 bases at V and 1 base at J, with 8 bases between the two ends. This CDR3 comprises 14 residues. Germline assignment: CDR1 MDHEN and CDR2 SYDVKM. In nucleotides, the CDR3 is TGTGCCAGCAGTTTCCTACAGGGCACAGATACGCAGTATTTT. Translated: CASSFLQGTDTQYF.

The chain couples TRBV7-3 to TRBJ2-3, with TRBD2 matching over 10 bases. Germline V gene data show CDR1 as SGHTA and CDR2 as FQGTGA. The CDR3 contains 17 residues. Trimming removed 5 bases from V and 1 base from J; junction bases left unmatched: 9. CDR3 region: CASSPSTGLAGTDTQYF. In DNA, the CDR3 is TGTGCCAGCAGCCCCTCCACCGGACTAGCGGGCACAGATACGCAGTATTTT.

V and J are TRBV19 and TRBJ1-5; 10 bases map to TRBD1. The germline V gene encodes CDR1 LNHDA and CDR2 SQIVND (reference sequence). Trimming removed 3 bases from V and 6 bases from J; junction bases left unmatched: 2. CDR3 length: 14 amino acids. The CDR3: CASSMGQGFQPQHF. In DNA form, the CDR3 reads TGTGCCAGTAGTATGGGACAGGGGTTTCAGCCCCAGCATTTT.

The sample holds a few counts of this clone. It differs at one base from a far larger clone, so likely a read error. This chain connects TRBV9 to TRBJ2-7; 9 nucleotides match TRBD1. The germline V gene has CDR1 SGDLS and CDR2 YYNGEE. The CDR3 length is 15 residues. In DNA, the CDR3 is TGTGCCAGCAGCATCGGACAGGGGACGGCCTACGAGAAGTACTTC. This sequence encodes CASSIGQGTAYEKYF.

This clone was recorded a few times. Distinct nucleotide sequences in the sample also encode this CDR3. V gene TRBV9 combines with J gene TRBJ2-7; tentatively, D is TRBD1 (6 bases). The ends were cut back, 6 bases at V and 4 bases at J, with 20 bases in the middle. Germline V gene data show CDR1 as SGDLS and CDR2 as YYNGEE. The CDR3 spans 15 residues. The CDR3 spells CASIFRQGTAYEQYF. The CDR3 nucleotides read TGTGCCAGCATCTTCAGGCAGGGGACGGCATACGAGCAGTACTTC.

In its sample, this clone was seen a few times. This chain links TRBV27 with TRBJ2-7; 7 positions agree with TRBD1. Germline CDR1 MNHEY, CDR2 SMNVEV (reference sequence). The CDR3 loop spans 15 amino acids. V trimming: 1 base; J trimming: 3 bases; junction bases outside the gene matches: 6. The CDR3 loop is CASSLLGQLSYEQYF. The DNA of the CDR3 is TGTGCCAGCAGTTTATTGGGACAGCTTAGCTACGAGCAGTACTTC.

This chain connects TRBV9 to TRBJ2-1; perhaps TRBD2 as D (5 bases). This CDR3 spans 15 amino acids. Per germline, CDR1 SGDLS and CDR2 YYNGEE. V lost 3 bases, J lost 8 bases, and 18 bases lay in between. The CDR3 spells CASSASGLGFDEQFF. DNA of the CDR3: TGTGCCAGCAGCGCAAGCGGCTTAGGCTTTGATGAGCAGTTCTTC.